Sequencing of this TCR beta chain was carried out in a study of cytomegalovirus exposure and HLA in healthy donors. On this clone: What it recognizes is unknown.

CDR1 is LNHNV and CDR2 is YYDKDF in the germline V gene (reference sequence). Between the trimmed V and J ends, which lost 8 bases and 7 bases, there was a span of 14 bases. This CDR3 comprises 13 residues. The PCR employed 60 Vbeta primers together with 13 Jbeta primers. Using immunoSEQ multiplex PCR, the repertoire was profiled, and TCRdb retains in-frame clones only, with some absent. The sample holds some 120,000 clones; 80% to 90% are singletons and the top ten take over 9%. Study observations and caveats: According to a later analysis, most TCR beta chains associated with CMV appeared HLA-restricted. Follow-up analysis later connected one missense variant in DCLRE1C with trimming of TCR beta V- and J-genes.

This clonotype originated in a male donor in good health and CMV-seropositive. The chain recombines TRBV15 with TRBJ2-2; possibly TRBD1 for D (5 bases). The specimen was PBMCs. CDR3 amino acids: CATQGPIGGELFF. The DNA of the CDR3 is TGTGCCACCCAGGGCCCCATTGGCGGGGAGCTGTTTTTT.